This T cell receptor beta chain derives from a study of Graves' ophthalmopathy and Graves' hyperthyroidism. Germline V gives CDR1 ENHRY, CDR2 SYGVKD. The CDR3 is 18 residues long. With respect to this clonotype: One junction end disagrees with the germline gene, perhaps due to a read error.

The authors amplified TCR beta CDR3 regions, and they did so from RNA transcripts for repertoire sequencing. RT-PCR with HTBI primers came first, then second-round multiplex PCR. TCRdb re-analysed the multiplex PCR reads in MiXCR, keeping a single row per CDR3 protein. The table records almost 750,000 distinct CDR3 sequences, 35% to 50% of them present only once. Ophthalmopathy donors' eye disease showed moderate-to-severe activity, CAS of at least 3, NOSPECS of at least 4 and duration under 3 months. The receptor comes from an adult man with Graves' ophthalmopathy. The V call is TRBV10-3, the J call TRBJ1-3, with D hard to call. Material: peripheral blood. CDR3 protein: CASSYLLDMVEERNTIYF. The CDR3 nucleotides are TGTGCCAGCAGTTATCTCCTCGATATGGTAGAGGAGAGAAACACCATATATTTT.